This T cell receptor beta chain derives from a study of T cell clones after liver transplantation. The overall study: Post-transplant blood was tracked for graft-donor-reactive T cell clones identified in a pre-transplant mixed lymphocyte reaction. General observations from the study: Post-transplant, graft-donor-reactive CD4 TCRbeta sequences in blood dropped significantly in 5 of 8 subjects. Post-transplant time points were not standardized, so conclusions are preliminary.

Only in-frame clones appear in the TCRdb table, and some are missing; sequencing was by immunoSEQ multiplex PCR. The sample lists 25,000 to 40,000 clones, 90% to 95% seen once, with 20% to 30% in the top ten. To note about this clone: The antigen is undetermined.

This CDR3 contains 15 residues. The V gene's germline CDR1 is SGHNT and CDR2 YENEEA. Between the trimmed V and J ends, which lost 2 bases and 9 bases, there was a span of 17 bases. Unstimulated PBMCs were sorted into CD3+CD4+ and CD3+CD8+ populations. The chain employs TRBV11-3 and TRBJ2-1; possibly TRBD2 for D (6 bases). The receptor was isolated from a human patient who received a liver transplant. Some T cells may be graft donor cells. Here the sequenced sample was CD8+ T cells from blood, taken 12 months after liver transplant. The CDR3 sequence: CASSLPNGSPGEQFF. CDR3 coding DNA: TGTGCCAGCAGCTTACCGAACGGGAGTCCTGGTGAGCAGTTCTTC.